These 19 T cell receptor beta chains were all obtained from the same sample, sequenced in a study of STAT5B mutations in CD4+ large granular lymphocyte leukemia. Profiling relied on immunoSEQ multiplex PCR, and the TCRdb table lists in-frame clones only, not all of them. This sample yields 20,000 to 25,000 clones, of which 70% to 80% are seen a single time; roughly a tenth belongs to the top ten. Sequencing input: CD4+ T cells from blood buffy coats. The source is a human donor in good health.

This clone counts as medium-sized (0.01 to 0.1%). The CDR3 coding sequence is TGTGCCACTGAAAAATCCTACGAGCAGTACGTC. This translates into CATEKSYEQYV. J is TRBJ2-7 and V is TRBV6-1; the D is unclear. This CDR3 region has 11 residues. Germline V gene sequence: CDR1 MNHNS, CDR2 SASEGT. Trimming removed 10 bases from V and 1 base from J, with 8 bases in between.

This clone has more than one count but fewer than ten. The chain combines TRBV27 with TRBJ2-7; D uncertain. Trimming pared 0 bases from V and 0 bases from J, leaving 3 bases between. Germline assignment: CDR1 MNHEY and CDR2 SMNVEV (reference sequence). This CDR3 is 13 amino acids long. CDR3 in DNA: TGTGCCAGCAGTTTATCGGCCTCCTACGAGCAGTACTTC. Translating it yields CASSLSASYEQYF.

The gene calls are TRBV6-5 and TRBJ1-5, with unresolved D. Trimming stripped 8 bases from V and 0 bases from J, with 14 bases between. CDR1 and CDR2 from the germline V gene are MNHEY and SVGAGI. The CDR3 contains 15 residues. The CDR3 coding sequence is TGTGCCAGCCGCTCACGATGGGTTAGCAATCAGCCCCAGCATTTT. Translating it yields CASRSRWVSNQPQHF.

The V and J genes are TRBV30 and TRBJ1-6; D remains unclear. The CDR3 contains 14 residues. With 0 bases removed from V and 10 bases from J, the gap between germline ends came to 13 bases. Germline CDR1 and CDR2: GTSNPN and SVGIG (reference sequence). CDR3 sequence (DNA): TGTGCCTGGAGTGTACGGGGTTTTAGGTCACCCCTCCACTTT. Translation: CAWSVRGFRSPLHF.

The chain combines TRBV11-2 with TRBJ2-3; no firm D call. V was cut by 5 bases and J by 0 bases, with 9 bases left in between. From germline, CDR1 is SGHAT and CDR2 FQNNGV. This CDR3 contains 14 residues. The CDR3, as DNA: TGTGCCAGCAGCCCTAGATTCAGCACAGATACGCAGTATTTT. As protein: CASSPRFSTDTQYF.

This chain connects TRBV27 to TRBJ1-4; D is ambiguous. This CDR3 has 18 amino acids. The V end was cut by 6 bases, the J end by 2 bases, with 22 bases between. The germline CDR1 and CDR2 sequences are MNHEY and SMNVEV (reference sequence). This CDR3 reads CASSPRIGPSSTNEKLFF. The DNA for the CDR3 is TGTGCCAGCAGCCCCAGGATAGGGCCCTCCTCTACTAATGAAAAACTGTTTTTT.

The rearrangement links TRBV4-1 to TRBJ2-7; tentative D call: TRBD1 (6 bases). Trimming pared 4 bases from V and 3 bases from J, leaving 13 bases between. Germline-derived CDR1 and CDR2 are MGHRA and YSYEKL. The CDR3 is 14 amino acids. This CDR3 reads CASSRQGQLYEQYF. The CDR3 coding sequence is TGCGCCAGCAGCCGTCAGGGACAACTCTACGAGCAGTACTTC.

V is TRBV4-2 and J is TRBJ2-7; no reliable D call. V shed 2 bases and J shed 0 bases, with 14 bases lying between them. The CDR3 has 16 residues. Germline V gene sequence: CDR1 LGHNA, CDR2 YNFKEQ. The CDR3 here is CASSQLGLLSSYEQYF. The CDR3 DNA sequence: TGTGCCAGCAGCCAATTAGGGCTTCTTTCCTCCTACGAGCAGTACTTC.

The J gene is TRBJ2-3, the V gene TRBV7-3; D not certain. This CDR3 comprises 13 residues. Deletions cut 5 bases from V and 1 base from J, with 7 bases between. Germline V gene lookup returns CDR1 SGHTA and CDR2 FQGTGA. CDR3 in amino acids: CASSPRGTDTQYF. CDR3 nucleotides: TGTGCCAGCAGCCCAAGAGGCACAGATACGCAGTATTTT.

The rearrangement links TRBV9 to TRBJ2-1; 7 nucleotides match TRBD1. Per the germline V gene, CDR1 is SGDLS and CDR2 is YYNGEE. The CDR3 contains 17 residues. V lost 4 bases to trimming and J lost 4 bases; unmatched junction nucleotides: 14. As DNA, the CDR3 is TGTGCCAGCAGCTCCTACCTTTTGGGACAGCCTTACAATGAGCAGTTCTTC. Its protein product is CASSSYLLGQPYNEQFF.

The J gene is TRBJ2-5, the V gene TRBV28; 7 bases align to TRBD1. The junction had 10 bases not matched to a gene; V was cut back by 7 bases and J by 5 bases. CDR3 length equals 14 residues. Germline V CDR1 and CDR2: MDHEN, SYDVKM. The CDR3, as DNA: TGTGCCAGCACTAGAGAACAGGGGTGGGAGACCCAGTACTTC. It codes for CASTREQGWETQYF.

The chain links TRBV9 to TRBJ2-1, with no clear D. The CDR3 extends over 16 amino acids. Trimming took off 0 bases at V and 5 bases at J, with 15 bases between the two ends. From germline, CDR1 is SGDLS and CDR2 YYNGEE. This CDR3 reads CASSVALWDRDNEQFF. CDR3 nucleotides: TGTGCCAGCAGCGTAGCCTTGTGGGATCGAGACAATGAGCAGTTCTTC.

On this clone: Other nucleotide sequences in the sample specify the same CDR3. The chain links TRBV5-1 to TRBJ1-1, with no clear D. Trimming took 0 bases from V and 4 from J, leaving 10 bases between them. This CDR3 comprises 14 residues. Germline V gene sequence: CDR1 SGHRS, CDR2 YFSETQ. The CDR3 nucleotides read TGCGCCAGCAGCTTGGCCAGTGGAGGCACTGAAGCTTTCTTT. Translated: CASSLASGGTEAFF.

The sample holds one count of this clone. The rearrangement uses TRBV5-1 and TRBJ1-5, with D possibly being TRBD1 (5 bases). Trimming shortened V by 4 bases and J by 4 bases, and 12 bases separated the two germline ends. The length of the CDR3 is 14 residues. Germline V gene sequence: CDR1 SGHRS, CDR2 YFSETQ. The CDR3 is CASSRDWGNQPQHF. CDR3 sequence (DNA): TGCGCCAGCAGCCGGGACTGGGGGAATCAGCCCCAGCATTTT.

This chain connects TRBV5-1 to TRBJ2-1; TRBD1 agrees at 8 bases. In germline, CDR1 is SGHRS, CDR2 YFSETQ. Germline trimming cut 0 bases from V and 8 bases from J; bases unmatched to any gene: 10. CDR3 length equals 16 residues. CDR3 DNA: TGCGCCAGCAGCTTGGATGCAGGGGGCGGTTTCGATGAGCAGTTCTTC. It yields the protein CASSLDAGGGFDEQFF.

The rearrangement joins TRBV6-6 to TRBJ1-5; no clear D. CDR3 length: 12 residues. V shed 0 bases and J shed 10 bases, with 7 bases lying between them. CDR1 is MNHNY, CDR2 SVGAGI, per germline (reference sequence). The CDR3 region is CASSYSSNPQHF. CDR3 in DNA: TGTGCCAGCAGTTACTCTTCAAATCCCCAGCATTTT.

The chain links TRBV7-2 to TRBJ1-5, with TRBD1 as a possible D gene (5 bases). Germline assignment: CDR1 SGHTA and CDR2 FQGNSA. The V and J ends lost 4 bases and 3 bases respectively, with 13 bases between them. This CDR3 is 15 amino acids long. The DNA of the CDR3 is TGTGCCAGCAGCTCCCACGGGGGACCCAATCAGCCCCAGCATTTT. Its protein product is CASSSHGGPNQPQHF.

The chain couples TRBV5-1 to TRBJ2-3; 9 bases line up with TRBD1. The CDR3 runs to 14 residues. The germline V gene encodes CDR1 SGHRS and CDR2 YFSETQ. V gave up 5 bases and J gave up 4 bases; unmatched junction bases: 5. CDR3 loop: CASRKTGGSDTQYF. Here the CDR3 DNA reads TGCGCCAGCAGAAAAACAGGGGGCTCAGATACGCAGTATTTT.

CDR3 coding DNA: TGCGCCAGCAGCCCGACAGGGGGCCGTAACTACGAGCAGTACGTC. Its protein is CASSPTGGRNYEQYV. This sequence joins TRBV4-1 and TRBJ2-7, with 10 bases that match TRBD1. Germline loops: CDR1 MGHRA, CDR2 YSYEKL. The CDR3 runs 15 residues. V gave up 4 bases and J gave up 3 bases; unmatched junction bases: 6.